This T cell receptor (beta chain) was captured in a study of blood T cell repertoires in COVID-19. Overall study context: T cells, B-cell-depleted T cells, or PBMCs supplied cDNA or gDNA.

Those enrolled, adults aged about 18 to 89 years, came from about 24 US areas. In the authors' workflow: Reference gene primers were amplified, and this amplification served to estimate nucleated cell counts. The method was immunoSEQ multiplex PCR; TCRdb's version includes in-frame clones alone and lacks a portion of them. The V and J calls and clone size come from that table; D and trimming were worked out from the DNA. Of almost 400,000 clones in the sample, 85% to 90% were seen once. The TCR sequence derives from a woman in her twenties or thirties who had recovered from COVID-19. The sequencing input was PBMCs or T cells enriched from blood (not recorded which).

The CDR3 is CASSHGYGYTF. CDR3 sequence (DNA): TGTGCCAGTAGTCACGGCTATGGCTACACCTTC. The gene calls are TRBV19 and TRBJ1-2; unclear D gene. Between the trimmed V and J ends, which lost 5 bases and 4 bases, there was a span of 5 bases. This CDR3 has 11 amino acids. Per the germline V gene, CDR1 is LNHDA and CDR2 is SQIVND (reference sequence).